This passage covers 23 T cell receptor beta chains from one sample sequenced in a study of cytomegalovirus exposure and HLA in healthy donors. Libraries were prepared by immunoSEQ multiplex PCR; TCRdb keeps only in-frame clonotypes and omits some of them. The sample records about 110,000 clones, approximately 85% being singletons. Source material: PBMCs. These receptors came from a woman aged 18-29 years in good health and CMV-seronegative.

The V call is TRBV4-1, the J call TRBJ1-2; TRBD1 aligns across 7 bases. The trim removed 4 bases at V and 6 bases at J, leaving 5 bases unmatched. Germline V gene lookup returns CDR1 MGHRA and CDR2 YSYEKL. This CDR3 comprises 13 residues. The DNA of the CDR3 is TGCGCCAGCAGCCCAGATCAGGGGGATGGCTACACCTTC. The encoded protein is CASSPDQGDGYTF.

The chain couples TRBV19 to TRBJ2-3; 12 nucleotides line up with TRBD2. J lost 6 bases, V lost 3 bases, and 13 bases had no gene match. Germline CDR1 reads LNHDA; CDR2 reads SQIVND (reference sequence). This CDR3 is 18 amino acids long. CDR3 sequence: CASSMNRRGLAGIDTQYF. For the CDR3, the DNA is TGTGCCAGTAGTATGAATAGACGTGGACTAGCGGGGATCGATACGCAGTATTTT.

This chain uses TRBV18 with TRBJ2-2, with D possibly being TRBD1 (6 bases). V was clipped by 5 bases and J by 1 base, with 17 bases between them. Germline V CDR1 and CDR2: KGHSH, LQKENI. The CDR3 has 17 residues. The CDR3 region has the DNA TGTGCCAGCTCAGGAGTGACGGGACACAAGAACACCGGGGAGCTGTTTTTT. As protein: CASSGVTGHKNTGELFF.

Only one count was recorded for this clone. This chain uses TRBV28 with TRBJ2-7; tentative D call: TRBD2 (7 bases). This CDR3 comprises 17 residues. V was clipped by 4 bases and J by 8 bases, with 27 bases between them. The germline V gene has CDR1 MDHEN and CDR2 SYDVKM. The CDR3 spells CASSSAGGPGQFLKQYF. In nucleotides, the CDR3 is TGTGCCAGCAGTTCAGCCGGGGGGCCGGGTCAGTTCTTGAAGCAGTACTTC.

This clone occurred once. The chain couples TRBV2 to TRBJ1-4; D possibly corresponds to TRBD1 (5 bases). The V gene's germline CDR1 is SNHLY and CDR2 FYNNEI. The CDR3 has 13 residues. V was cut by 10 bases and J by 2 bases, with 11 bases left in between. The CDR3 sequence: CATLKGTNEKLFF. For the CDR3, the DNA is TGTGCCACCCTAAAGGGGACTAATGAAAAACTGTTTTTT. The entire variable domain, with the rest obtained from reference TRBV2 and TRBJ1-4, is as follows: EPEVTQTPSHQVTQMGQEVILRCVPISNHLYFYWYRQILGQKVEFLVSFYNNEISEKSEIFDDQFSVERPDGSNFTLKIRSTKLEDSAMYFCATLKGTNEKLFFGSGTQLSVL.

The V and J genes are TRBV4-1 and TRBJ1-4; D is ambiguous. Trimming cost V 2 bases and J 5 bases, with 9 bases left between them. This CDR3 contains 14 residues. CDR1 MGHRA and CDR2 YSYEKL come from the germline V gene. In nucleotides, the CDR3 is TGCGCCAGCAGCCAACGTAGAGAAAATGAAAAACTGTTTTTT. Protein product: CASSQRRENEKLFF.

The chain has TRBV5-6 and TRBJ1-2; 7 nucleotides match TRBD1. The CDR3 spans 14 residues. V trimming: 3 bases; J trimming: 6 bases; junction bases outside the gene matches: 8. Germline V lookup: CDR1 SGHDT, CDR2 YYEEEE. The CDR3 loop is CASSWRTGSDGYTF. The CDR3 bases are TGTGCCAGCAGCTGGCGGACAGGATCGGATGGCTACACCTTC. Filled out from reference TRBV5-6 and TRBJ1-2, the complete variable domain reads DAGVTQSPTHLIKTRGQQVTLRCSPKSGHDTVSWYQQALGQGPQFIFQYYEEEERQRGNFPDRFSGHQFPNYSSELNVNALLLGDSALYLCASSWRTGSDGYTFGSGTRLTVV.

The chain links TRBV6-5 to TRBJ1-2; D is uncertain. The V end was cut by 7 bases, the J end by 2 bases, with 8 bases between. Germline CDR1 MNHEY, CDR2 SVGAGI. The CDR3 runs 12 residues. CDR3 residues: CASKSGNYGYTF. CDR3 nucleotide sequence: TGTGCCAGCAAGTCGGGGAACTATGGCTACACCTTC.

This clone was seen a handful of times. This rearrangement joins TRBV4-1 to TRBJ1-5, with D possibly matching TRBD1 (6 bases). V was shortened by 6 bases and J by 1 base, with 13 bases between the two germline ends. The CDR3 totals 15 residues. Germline lookup yields CDR1 MGHRA and CDR2 YSYEKL. CDR3 protein: CASRDSWGSNQPQHF. CDR3 DNA sequence: TGCGCCAGCAGGGACAGTTGGGGAAGCAATCAGCCCCAGCATTTT.

About this clone itself: One junction end disagrees with the germline gene, perhaps due to a read error. This rearrangement joins TRBV6-1 to TRBJ1-5; 8 nucleotides agree with TRBD1. This CDR3 contains 15 residues. The germline V gene has CDR1 MNHNS and CDR2 SASEGT. The CDR3 sequence: CASSEGSGGKQPQHF. CDR3 bases: TGTGCCAGCAGTGAAGGGTCAGGGGGCAAACAGCCCCAGCATTTT.

This clone was observed a single time. The chain combines TRBV2 with TRBJ1-1, with TRBD1 identical over 7 bases. CDR1 SNHLY and CDR2 FYNNEI come from the germline V gene. This CDR3 spans 14 amino acids. J lost 5 bases, V lost 0 bases, and 3 bases had no gene match. Written as DNA, the CDR3 is TGTGCCAGCAGTGAAGCGACAGGGTTGACTGAAGCTTTCTTT. Translated: CASSEATGLTEAFF.

V is TRBV11-2 and J is TRBJ1-6; D perhaps matches TRBD1 (6 bases). V was pared by 4 bases and J by 7 bases, with 17 bases between. Germline V gene lookup returns CDR1 SGHAT and CDR2 FQNNGV. The CDR3 contains 16 residues. CDR3 sequence reads: CASSSSRQVPNSPLHF. As DNA, the CDR3 is TGTGCCAGCAGCTCGAGCCGACAGGTTCCAAATTCACCCCTCCACTTT.

This sequence joins TRBV5-6 and TRBJ1-5; D is ambiguous. Trimming pared 1 base from V and 5 bases from J, leaving 10 bases between. This CDR3 has 14 amino acids. The germline gives CDR1 SGHDT, CDR2 YYEEEE. The CDR3 sequence is CASSLWTGDQPQHF. CDR3 bases: TGTGCCAGCAGCTTGTGGACCGGGGATCAGCCCCAGCATTTT.

This CDR3 reads CASSVQTGGGYGYTF. DNA of the CDR3: TGTGCCAGCAGTGTCCAGACAGGGGGTGGTTATGGCTACACCTTC. The chain employs TRBV6-1 and TRBJ1-2; 9 nucleotides agree with TRBD1. The CDR3 sequence is 15 residues long. Germline V gene lookup returns CDR1 MNHNS and CDR2 SASEGT. J gave up 5 bases and V 4 bases, and 8 bases lay outside the gene matches.

Turning to this clone: A clone one base away is much larger, so this may be a read error. J is TRBJ1-5 and V is TRBV6-1, with 9 bases lining up with TRBD1. Germline V lookup: CDR1 MNHNS, CDR2 SASEGT. Trimming took 4 bases from V and 2 from J; bases not matched to a gene: 3. The CDR3 runs to 15 residues. This CDR3 is CASSGQGGRNQPQHF. DNA for the CDR3: TGTGCCAGCAGTGGACAGGGGGGGCGCAATCAGCCCCAGCATTTT.

V and J are TRBV7-6 and TRBJ2-7; 8 bases line up with TRBD2. CDR1 is SGHVS and CDR2 is FNYEAQ in the germline V gene. This CDR3 region has 15 residues. The J segment lost 0 bases and the V segment lost 5 bases, leaving 6 bases of the junction unmatched. CDR3 in DNA: TGTGCCAGCAGCGCAACTAGCGGATTCTCCTACGAGCAGTACTTC. As protein: CASSATSGFSYEQYF.

This rearrangement joins TRBV4-2 to TRBJ1-4; 10 nucleotides agree with TRBD1. The germline V gene encodes CDR1 LGHNA and CDR2 YNFKEQ. The CDR3 is 15 amino acids. The ends lost 3 bases at V and 6 bases at J; junction bases unmatched: 4. The CDR3 sequence: CASSHSGTGDEKLFF. DNA of the CDR3: TGTGCCAGCAGCCACTCCGGGACAGGGGATGAAAAACTGTTTTTT.

The chain joins TRBV6-5 to TRBJ1-2; D ambiguous. Looked up from germline, CDR1 is MNHEY and CDR2 is SVGAGI. The CDR3 runs to 15 residues. V gave up 4 bases and J gave up 3 bases, with 15 bases separating them. CDR3 coding DNA: TGTGCCAGCAGTTTCCTCCAAGGTCAGGACTATGGCTACACCTTC. As protein: CASSFLQGQDYGYTF.

This sequence joins TRBV29-1 and TRBJ2-3; 7 bases agree with TRBD2. Germline trimming cut 3 bases from V and 3 bases from J; bases unmatched to any gene: 6. Germline V lookup: CDR1 SQVTM, CDR2 ANQGSEA. This CDR3 is built from 14 residues. The CDR3 DNA is TGCAGCGTTGACGGGGCAGCGGGAACAGATACGCAGTATTTT. The encoded protein is CSVDGAAGTDTQYF.

This clone was seen a single time. This chain uses TRBV5-4 with TRBJ2-5, with D possibly being TRBD1 (5 bases). CDR3 length: 15 amino acids. The germline V gene has CDR1 SGHNT and CDR2 YYREEE (reference sequence). Trimming took off 0 bases at V and 8 bases at J, with 17 bases between the two ends. CDR3 sequence (DNA): TGTGCCAGCAGCTTGGAGGGGCAGTCCAAGAACACCCAGTACTTC. Translated: CASSLEGQSKNTQYF.

This chain connects TRBV19 to TRBJ1-6; no reliable D call. From germline, CDR1 is LNHDA and CDR2 SQIVND (reference sequence). Trimming shortened V by 3 bases and J by 0 bases, and 3 bases separated the two germline ends. This CDR3 has 14 residues. The CDR3 sequence is CASSMSSYNSPLHF. The CDR3 nucleotides are TGTGCCAGTAGTATGAGCTCCTATAATTCACCCCTCCACTTT.

This clone has a handful of counts. The chain joins TRBV6-5 to TRBJ1-1; tentative D call: TRBD1 (6 bases). The CDR3 length is 12 residues. The V gene's germline CDR1 is MNHEY and CDR2 SVGAGI. The V and J ends lost 6 bases and 5 bases respectively, with 10 bases between them. The CDR3 region has the DNA TGTGCCAGCAGGCCAGGACAGACTGAAGCTTTCTTT. Amino acid sequence: CASRPGQTEAFF.

This clone came up a few times. The chain uses TRBV6-1 and TRBJ1-1; a possible D gene is TRBD1 (6 bases). The CDR3 has 13 residues. Germline V CDR1 and CDR2: MNHNS, SASEGT. Trimming stripped 8 bases from V and 5 bases from J, with 15 bases between. CDR3 loop: CASSPGANTEAFF. As DNA, the CDR3 is TGTGCCAGCTCCCCAGGGGCGAATACTGAAGCTTTCTTT.